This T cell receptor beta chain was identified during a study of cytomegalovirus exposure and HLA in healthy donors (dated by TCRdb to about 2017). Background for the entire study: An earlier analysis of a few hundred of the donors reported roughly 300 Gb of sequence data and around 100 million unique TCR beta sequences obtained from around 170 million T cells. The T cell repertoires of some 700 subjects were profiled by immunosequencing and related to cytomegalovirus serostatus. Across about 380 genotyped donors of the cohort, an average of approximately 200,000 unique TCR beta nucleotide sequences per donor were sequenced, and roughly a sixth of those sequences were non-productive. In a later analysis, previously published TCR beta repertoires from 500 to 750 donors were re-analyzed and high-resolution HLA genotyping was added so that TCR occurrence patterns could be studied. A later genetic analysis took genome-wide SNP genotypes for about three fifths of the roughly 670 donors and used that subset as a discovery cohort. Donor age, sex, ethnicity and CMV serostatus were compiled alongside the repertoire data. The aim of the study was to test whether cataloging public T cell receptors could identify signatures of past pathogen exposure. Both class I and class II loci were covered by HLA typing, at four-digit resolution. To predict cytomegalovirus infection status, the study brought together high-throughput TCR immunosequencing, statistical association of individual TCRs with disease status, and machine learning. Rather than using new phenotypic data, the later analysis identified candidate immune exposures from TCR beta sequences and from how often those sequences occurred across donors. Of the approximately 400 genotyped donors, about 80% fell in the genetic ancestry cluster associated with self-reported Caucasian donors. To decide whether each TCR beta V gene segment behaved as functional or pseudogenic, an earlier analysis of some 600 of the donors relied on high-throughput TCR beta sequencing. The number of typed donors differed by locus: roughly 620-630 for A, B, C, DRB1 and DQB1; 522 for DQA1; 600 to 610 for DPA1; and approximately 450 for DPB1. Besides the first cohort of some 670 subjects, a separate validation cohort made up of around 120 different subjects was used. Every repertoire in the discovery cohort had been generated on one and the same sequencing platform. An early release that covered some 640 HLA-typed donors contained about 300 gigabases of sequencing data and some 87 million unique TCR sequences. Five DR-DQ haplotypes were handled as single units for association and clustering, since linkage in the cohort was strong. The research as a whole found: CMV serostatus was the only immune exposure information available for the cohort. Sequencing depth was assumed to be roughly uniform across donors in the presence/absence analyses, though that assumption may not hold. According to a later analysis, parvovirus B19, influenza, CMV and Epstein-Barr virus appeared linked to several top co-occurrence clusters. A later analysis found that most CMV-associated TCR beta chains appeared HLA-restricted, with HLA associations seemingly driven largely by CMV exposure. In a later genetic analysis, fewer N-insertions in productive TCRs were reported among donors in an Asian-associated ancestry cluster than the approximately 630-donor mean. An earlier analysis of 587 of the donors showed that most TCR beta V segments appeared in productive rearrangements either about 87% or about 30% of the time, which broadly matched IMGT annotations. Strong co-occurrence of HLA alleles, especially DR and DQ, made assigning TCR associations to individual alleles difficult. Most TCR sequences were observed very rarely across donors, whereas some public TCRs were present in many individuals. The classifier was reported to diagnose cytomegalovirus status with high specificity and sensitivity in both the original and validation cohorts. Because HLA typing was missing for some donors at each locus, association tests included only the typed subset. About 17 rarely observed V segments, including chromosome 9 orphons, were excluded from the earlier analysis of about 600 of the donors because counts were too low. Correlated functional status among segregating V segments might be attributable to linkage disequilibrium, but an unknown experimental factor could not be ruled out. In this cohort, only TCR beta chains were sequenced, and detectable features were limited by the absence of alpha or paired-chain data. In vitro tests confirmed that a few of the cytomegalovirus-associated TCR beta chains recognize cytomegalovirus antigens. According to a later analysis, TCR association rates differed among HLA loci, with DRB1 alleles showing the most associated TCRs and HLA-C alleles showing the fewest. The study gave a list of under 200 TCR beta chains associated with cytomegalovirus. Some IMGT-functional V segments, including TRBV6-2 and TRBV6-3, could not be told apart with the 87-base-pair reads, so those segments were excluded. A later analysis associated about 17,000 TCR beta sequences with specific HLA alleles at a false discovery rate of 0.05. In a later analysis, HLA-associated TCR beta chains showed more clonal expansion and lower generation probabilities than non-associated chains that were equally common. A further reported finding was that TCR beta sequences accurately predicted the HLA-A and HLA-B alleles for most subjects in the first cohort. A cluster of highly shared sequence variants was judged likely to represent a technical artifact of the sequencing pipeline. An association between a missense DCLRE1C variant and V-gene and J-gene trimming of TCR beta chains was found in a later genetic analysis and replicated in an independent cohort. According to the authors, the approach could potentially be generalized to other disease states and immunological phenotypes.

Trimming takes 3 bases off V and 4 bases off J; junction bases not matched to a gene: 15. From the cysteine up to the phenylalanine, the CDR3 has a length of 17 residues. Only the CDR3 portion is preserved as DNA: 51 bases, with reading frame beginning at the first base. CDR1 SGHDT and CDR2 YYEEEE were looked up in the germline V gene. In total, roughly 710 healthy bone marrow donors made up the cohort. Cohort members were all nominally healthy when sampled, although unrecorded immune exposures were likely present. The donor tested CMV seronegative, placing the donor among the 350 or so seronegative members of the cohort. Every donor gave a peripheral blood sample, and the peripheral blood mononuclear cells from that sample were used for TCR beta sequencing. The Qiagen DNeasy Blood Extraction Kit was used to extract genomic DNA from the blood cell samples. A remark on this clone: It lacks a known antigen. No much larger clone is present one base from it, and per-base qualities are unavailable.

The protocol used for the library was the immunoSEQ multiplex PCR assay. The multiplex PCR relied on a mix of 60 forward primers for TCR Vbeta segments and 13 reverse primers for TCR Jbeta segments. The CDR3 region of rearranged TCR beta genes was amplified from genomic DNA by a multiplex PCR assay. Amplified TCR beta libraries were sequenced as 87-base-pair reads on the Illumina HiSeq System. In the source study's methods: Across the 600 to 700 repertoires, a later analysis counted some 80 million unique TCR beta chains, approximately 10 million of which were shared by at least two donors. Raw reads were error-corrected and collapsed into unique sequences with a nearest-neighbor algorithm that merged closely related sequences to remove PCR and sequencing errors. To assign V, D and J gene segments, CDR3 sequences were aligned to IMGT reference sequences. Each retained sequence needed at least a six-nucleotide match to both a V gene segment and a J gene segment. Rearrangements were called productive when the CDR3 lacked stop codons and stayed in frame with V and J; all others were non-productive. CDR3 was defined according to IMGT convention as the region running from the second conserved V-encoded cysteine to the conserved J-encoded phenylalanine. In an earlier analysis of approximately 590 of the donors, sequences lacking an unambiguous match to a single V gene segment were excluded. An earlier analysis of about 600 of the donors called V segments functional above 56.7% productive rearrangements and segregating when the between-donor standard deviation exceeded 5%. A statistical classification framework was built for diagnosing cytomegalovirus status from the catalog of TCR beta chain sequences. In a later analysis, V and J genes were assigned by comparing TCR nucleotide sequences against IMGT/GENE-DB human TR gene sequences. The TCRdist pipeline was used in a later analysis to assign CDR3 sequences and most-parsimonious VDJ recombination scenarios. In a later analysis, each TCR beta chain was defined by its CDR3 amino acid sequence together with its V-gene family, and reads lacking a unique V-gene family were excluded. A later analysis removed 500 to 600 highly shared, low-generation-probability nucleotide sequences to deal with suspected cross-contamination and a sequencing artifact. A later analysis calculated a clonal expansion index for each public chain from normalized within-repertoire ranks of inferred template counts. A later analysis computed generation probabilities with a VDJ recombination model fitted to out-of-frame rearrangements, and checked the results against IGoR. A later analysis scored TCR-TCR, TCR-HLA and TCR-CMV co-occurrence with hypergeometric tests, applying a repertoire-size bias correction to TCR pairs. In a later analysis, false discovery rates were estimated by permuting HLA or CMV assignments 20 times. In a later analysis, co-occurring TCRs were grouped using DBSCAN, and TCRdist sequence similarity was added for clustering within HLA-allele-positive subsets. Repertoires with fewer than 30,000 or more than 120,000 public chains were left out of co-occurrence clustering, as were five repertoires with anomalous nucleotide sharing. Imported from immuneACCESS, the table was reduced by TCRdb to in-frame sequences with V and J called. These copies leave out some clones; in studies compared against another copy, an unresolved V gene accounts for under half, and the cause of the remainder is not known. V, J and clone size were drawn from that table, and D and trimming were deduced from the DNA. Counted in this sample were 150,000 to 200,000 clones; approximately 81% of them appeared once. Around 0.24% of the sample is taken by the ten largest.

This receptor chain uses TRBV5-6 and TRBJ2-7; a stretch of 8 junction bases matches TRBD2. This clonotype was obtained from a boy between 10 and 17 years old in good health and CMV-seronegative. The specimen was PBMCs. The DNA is TGTGCCAGCAGCTCTGAGGTTTCTAGCGGGCCAGGATACGAGCAGTACTTC. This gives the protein CASSSEVSSGPGYEQYF.